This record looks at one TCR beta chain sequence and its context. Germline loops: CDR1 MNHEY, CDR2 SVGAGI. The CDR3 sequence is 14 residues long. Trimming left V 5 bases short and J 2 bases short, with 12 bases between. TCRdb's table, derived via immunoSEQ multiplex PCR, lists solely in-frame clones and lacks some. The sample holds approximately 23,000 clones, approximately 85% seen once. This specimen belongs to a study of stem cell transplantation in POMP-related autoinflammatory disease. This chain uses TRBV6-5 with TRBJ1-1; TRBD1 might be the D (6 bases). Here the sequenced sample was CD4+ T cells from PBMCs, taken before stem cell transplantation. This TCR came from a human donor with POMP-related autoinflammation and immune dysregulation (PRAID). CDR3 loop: CASSKDRFNTEAFF. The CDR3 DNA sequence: TGTGCCAGCAGTAAAGACAGGTTTAACACTGAAGCTTTCTTT.